This T cell receptor beta chain was profiled in a study of blood T cell repertoires in COVID-19. Turning to the study itself: Samples taken during acute and convalescent COVID-19 were collected in the United States, Italy and Spain. T cells, B-cell-depleted T cells, or PBMCs supplied cDNA or gDNA.

The CDR3 consists of 17 residues. Trimming took off 0 bases at V and 0 bases at J, with 12 bases between the two ends. Germline lookup yields CDR1 LNHDA and CDR2 SQIVND (reference sequence). Study processing details: Reference gene primer amplification gave estimated nucleated cell counts. The table came from immunoSEQ multiplex PCR; TCRdb's copy has only in-frame clones and leaves some out. The V and J calls and clone size come from that table; D and trimming were worked out from the DNA. The sample gives about 240,000 clones, 87% of which show up once; roughly 7% is in the top ten. The chain recombines TRBV19 with TRBJ1-5, with D possibly matching TRBD1 (5 bases). This TCR derives from a man in his fifties or sixties who had recovered from COVID-19. Material for sequencing was peripheral blood. CDR3 sequence (DNA): TGTGCCAGTAGTATAGATCCCGGACATTATAGCAATCAGCCCCAGCATTTT. Protein product: CASSIDPGHYSNQPQHF.